The 9 T cell receptor beta chains presented below share a single source sample, sequenced in a study of human T cells and chemical hapten exposure. Documented time point: pre-sensitization, week 0. Treatment meaning: therapeutic diphenylcyclopropenone sensitization with weekly scalp DPC. One entry per CDR3 protein, called by TCRdb with MiXCR from the RACE reads. Seen here are about 120,000 distinct CDR3 sequences, roughly 14% observed once, and the top ten hold around 3%. Sequencing used whole blood, obtained in connection with sensitization to the hapten diphenylcyclopropenone (DPC). The source is a woman younger than 35 with alopecia areata. Some clones in this sample may be carry-over from other donors' samples.

This clonotype was counted between two and nine times. J is TRBJ2-5 and V is TRBV6-2 or TRBV6-3; D gene uncertain. This CDR3 has 11 amino acids. Trimming cost V 5 bases and J 5 bases, with 6 bases left between them. Germline CDR1 MNHEY, CDR2 SVGEGT. DNA of the CDR3: TGTGCCAGCAGTAAATGGGAGACCCAGTACTTC. It is translated as CASSKWETQYF.

The V call is TRBV11-2, the J call TRBJ2-2, with 9 bases aligning to TRBD1. Germline CDR1 and CDR2: SGHAT and FQNNGV. V lost 4 bases, J lost 6 bases, and 3 bases stayed unmatched. The CDR3 extends over 14 amino acids. This CDR3 reads CASSWTGEAGELFF. As DNA, the CDR3 is TGTGCCAGCAGCTGGACAGGGGAAGCCGGGGAGCTGTTTTTT.

This clonotype was counted between two and nine times. This rearrangement joins TRBV6-1 to TRBJ2-6; D is ambiguous. CDR1 MNHNS and CDR2 SASEGT come from the germline V gene. V dropped 4 bases and J dropped 0 bases, with 7 bases sitting between them. CDR3 length equals 15 residues. The CDR3 spells CASSAQLSGANVLTF. CDR3 nucleotides: TGTGCCAGCAGTGCTCAGCTCTCTGGGGCCAACGTCCTGACTTTC.

V and J are TRBV15 and TRBJ2-1, with D possibly TRBD1 on 5 matching bases. CDR3 length: 14 amino acids. Trimming pared 1 base from V and 5 bases from J, leaving 9 bases between. Germline V gene data show CDR1 as LNHNV and CDR2 as YYDKDF (reference sequence). The CDR3 DNA reads TGTGCCACCAGCAGAGTTGCAGGGAACAATGAGCAGTTCTTC. Translating it yields CATSRVAGNNEQFF.

The sample holds a few counts of this clonotype. The V and J genes are TRBV4-2 and TRBJ1-2, with unresolved D. Germline-derived CDR1 and CDR2 are LGHNA and YNFKEQ. V lost 4 bases to trimming and J lost 2 bases, with 20 bases between them. This CDR3 contains 17 residues. The DNA of the CDR3 is TGTGCCAGCAGCCTAGAGGACGGCCCGTCCAAGAACTATGGCTACACCTTC. It codes for CASSLEDGPSKNYGYTF.

This clonotype was seen at least ten times. The rearrangement uses TRBV5-1 and TRBJ2-5; the D is unclear. Germline V gene lookup returns CDR1 SGHRS and CDR2 YFSETQ. V dropped 2 bases and J dropped 1 base, with 6 bases sitting between them. This CDR3 comprises 13 residues. This CDR3 is CASSFGIQETQYF. The CDR3 DNA follows: TGCGCCAGCAGCTTTGGCATCCAAGAGACCCAGTACTTC.

This clonotype was recorded a few times. V usage is TRBV29-1 and J usage is TRBJ1-1, with D unclear. The germline V gene encodes CDR1 SQVTM and CDR2 ANQGSEA. V lost 1 base and J 0 bases, leaving 6 bases between the germline ends. The length of the CDR3 is 13 residues. This chain's CDR3 is CSVEAGMNTEAFF. CDR3 sequence (DNA): TGCAGCGTTGAAGCGGGAATGAACACTGAAGCTTTCTTT.

The rearrangement uses TRBV27 and TRBJ2-7; 9 bases align to TRBD1. From germline, CDR1 is MNHEY and CDR2 SMNVEV (reference sequence). V shed 6 bases and J 2 bases; nucleotides not matched to a gene: 5. CDR3 length: 14 residues. The chain's CDR3 is CASRGQGRTYEQYF. The CDR3 coding sequence is TGTGCCAGCAGGGGACAGGGAAGAACCTACGAGCAGTACTTC.

This clonotype has more than one count but fewer than ten. Since a much larger clone is just one base distant, this may be a read error. The genes are TRBV6-2 or TRBV6-3 and TRBJ2-7; no definite D call. Germline assignment: CDR1 MNHEY and CDR2 SVGEGT. V lost 0 bases to trimming and J lost 0 bases, with 0 bases between them. The CDR3 spans 12 residues. Here the CDR3 reads CASSYSSYEQYF. CDR3 bases: TGTGCCAGCAGTTACTCCTCCTACGAGCAGTACTTC.